This T cell receptor (beta chain) was captured by sequencing in a study of Ad26.COV2.S vaccination and SARS-CoV-2 variants. The sample holds a few counts of this clone. Antigen specificity is unknown. The identical CDR3 is also encoded by other nucleotide sequences in the sample. V gave up 0 bases and J gave up 6 bases, with 9 bases separating them. Germline-derived CDR1 and CDR2 are LNHNV and YYDKDF (reference sequence). The CDR3 is 13 residues long. Using immunoSEQ multiplex PCR, the repertoire was profiled, and TCRdb retains in-frame clones only, with some absent. Here the sample spans 300,000 to 450,000 clones, under 95% being singletons. Points from the study as a whole: Estimates derived from TCR breadth and depth analyses may have underestimated total T cell responses. Recipients of vaccine and of placebo showed similar breadth of their non-spike TCR repertoires. Substantial breadth in spike-specific CD8+ and CD4+ T cell responses was reportedly seen after vaccination. Spike-specific TCR breadth was greater in vaccine than placebo recipients.

The V call is TRBV15, the J call TRBJ2-7, with D perhaps TRBD2 (6 bases). The source of this sequence is a human donor who had recovered from COVID-19. Sequenced here: peripheral blood, sampled after recovery from COVID-19. The CDR3 protein is CATSRDRGFEQYF. The CDR3 DNA reads TGTGCCACCAGCAGAGACCGGGGGTTCGAGCAGTACTTC.